The source of this T cell receptor beta chain is a study of T cell responses to AZD1222 COVID-19 vaccine. General study results and limits: Among AZD1222 vaccinees, only six were seropositive at baseline.

Sequenced by immunoSEQ multiplex PCR; TCRdb stores in-frame clones only, minus some. The sample lists 150,000 to 200,000 clones; roughly nine tenths were seen once. Trimming stripped 5 bases from V and 0 bases from J, with 17 bases between. From germline, CDR1 is SGHRS and CDR2 YFSETQ. CDR3 length equals 16 residues. Comments on this clone: Its antigen is undetermined.

This sample comprised peripheral blood, obtained on day 0 of AZD1222 vaccination. This receptor was obtained from an adult in good health. V gene TRBV5-1 combines with J gene TRBJ1-1, with a tentative D call TRBD1 (5 bases). CDR3 DNA sequence: TGCGCCAGCAGATATGGCGGGGGTGGCGTGAACACTGAAGCTTTCTTT. This sequence encodes CASRYGGGGVNTEAFF.